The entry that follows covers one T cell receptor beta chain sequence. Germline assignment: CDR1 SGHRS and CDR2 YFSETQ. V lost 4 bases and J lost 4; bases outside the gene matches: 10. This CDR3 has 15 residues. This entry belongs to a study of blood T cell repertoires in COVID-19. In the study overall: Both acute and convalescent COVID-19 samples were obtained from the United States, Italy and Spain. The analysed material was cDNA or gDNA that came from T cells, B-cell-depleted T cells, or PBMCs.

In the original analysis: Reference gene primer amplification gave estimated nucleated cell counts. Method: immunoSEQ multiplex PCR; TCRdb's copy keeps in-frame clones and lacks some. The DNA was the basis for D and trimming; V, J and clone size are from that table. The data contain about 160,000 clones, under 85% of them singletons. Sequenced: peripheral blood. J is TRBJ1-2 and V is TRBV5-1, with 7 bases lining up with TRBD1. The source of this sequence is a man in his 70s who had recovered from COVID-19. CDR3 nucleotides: TGCGCCAGCAGCACCAAACCGGGACAGCTCTATGGCTACACCTTC. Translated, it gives CASSTKPGQLYGYTF.